This TCR beta chain is drawn from a study of cytomegalovirus exposure and HLA in healthy donors. Whole-study results and caveats: Later work found that TCR association rates differed between HLA loci; DRB1 had the most and HLA-C the fewest. According to a later analysis, most TCR beta chains associated with CMV appeared HLA-restricted. Roughly even sequencing depth across donors was the assumption behind the presence/absence analyses. Reported results showed that the classifier diagnosed cytomegalovirus status with high specificity and sensitivity.

A single count supports this clone. Its matching antigen is unknown. The PCR ran on 60 Vbeta and 13 Jbeta primers. The assay was immunoSEQ multiplex PCR, and TCRdb's table has in-frame clones only and misses some. The repertoire includes 150,000 to 200,000 clones, approximately 83% of them detected once, and around a tenth sits in the top ten. Trimming removed 2 bases at V and 2 bases at J, with 5 bases between. This CDR3 has 12 amino acids. Per the germline V gene, CDR1 is GTSNPN and CDR2 is SVGIG (reference sequence). What was sequenced was PBMCs. The TCR was taken from a man aged 18-30 years in good health and CMV-seropositive. The rearrangement uses TRBV30 and TRBJ2-3; D not resolved. CDR3 region: CAWSTVTDTQYF. CDR3 coding DNA: TGTGCCTGGAGTACAGTCACAGATACGCAGTATTTT. Using reference TRBV30 and TRBJ2-3 for the parts outside the CDR3, the full variable domain is SQTIHQWPATLVQPVGSPLSLECTVEGTSNPNLYWYRQAAGRGLQLLFYSVGIGQISSEVPQNLSASRPQDRQFILSSKKLLLSDSGFYLCAWSTVTDTQYFGPGTRLTVL.